Below, one T cell receptor beta chain is given with its context. The clone's antigen remains unknown. No much larger clonotype is one base removed from it; base qualities were not supplied. These data come from a study of T cell repertoires in cytomegalovirus infection (dated by TCRdb to the late 2010s). Notes on the research overall: Donor HLA type was relevant to the analysis, because carriage of CMV infection together with the matching HLA type was indicated by public TCR beta signatures. Here is what the overall study found, with its caveats: The ex vivo response was dominated by HLA-C-restricted CMV-specific TCR beta clonotypes, which also provided the single most frequent clonotype in two of eight donors. In both this cohort and an independent roughly 400-donor cohort, the cumulative frequency of public TCR beta family members distinguished carriers of CMV infection plus the relevant HLA type.

The CDR3, cysteine through phenylalanine, is 14 amino acids long. Solely the CDR3 DNA is kept, with 42 bases framed from the first base. Trimming removed 6 bases from V and 5 bases from J; the gene matches leave 10 bases unexplained. The germline V gene sets CDR1 to SQVTM and CDR2 to ANQGSEA. The sample was run on an Illumina HiSeq 1500. Using fastp trimming at Q25 and MiXCR clonotype assembly, TCRdb reanalyzed the public sequencing data and kept in-frame beta chains. Records with the same CDR3 protein are collapsed into one entry carrying the most frequent genes and DNA. In this sample the table shows about 460,000 distinct CDR3 sequences, around 11% of which occur a single time. Approximately 10% of the sample belongs to the ten largest clones.

The TCR sequence derives from a human donor in good health (CMV status not recorded). Some clones in this sample may be carry-over from other donors' samples. Here the chain combines TRBV29-1 and TRBJ1-1, and 9 junction bases match TRBD1. The sequenced sample consisted of PBMCs. The DNA reads as follows: TGCAGCGTACGGACAGGGGCCTTGAGAACTGAAGCTTTCTTT. It translates as CSVRTGALRTEAFF.